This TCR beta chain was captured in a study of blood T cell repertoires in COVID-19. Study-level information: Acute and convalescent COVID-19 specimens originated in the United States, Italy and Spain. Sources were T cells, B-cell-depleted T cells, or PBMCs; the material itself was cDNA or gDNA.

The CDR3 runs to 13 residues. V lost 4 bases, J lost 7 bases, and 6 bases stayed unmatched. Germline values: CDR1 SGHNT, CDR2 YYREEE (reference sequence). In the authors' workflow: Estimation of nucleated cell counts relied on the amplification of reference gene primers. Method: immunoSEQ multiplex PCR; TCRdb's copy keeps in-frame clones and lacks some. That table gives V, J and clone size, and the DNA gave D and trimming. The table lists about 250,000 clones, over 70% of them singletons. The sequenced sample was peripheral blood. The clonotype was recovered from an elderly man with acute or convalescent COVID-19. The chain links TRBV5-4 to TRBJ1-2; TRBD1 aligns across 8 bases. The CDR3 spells CASSVDRAGGYTF. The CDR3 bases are TGTGCCAGCAGCGTGGACAGGGCGGGTGGCTACACCTTC.